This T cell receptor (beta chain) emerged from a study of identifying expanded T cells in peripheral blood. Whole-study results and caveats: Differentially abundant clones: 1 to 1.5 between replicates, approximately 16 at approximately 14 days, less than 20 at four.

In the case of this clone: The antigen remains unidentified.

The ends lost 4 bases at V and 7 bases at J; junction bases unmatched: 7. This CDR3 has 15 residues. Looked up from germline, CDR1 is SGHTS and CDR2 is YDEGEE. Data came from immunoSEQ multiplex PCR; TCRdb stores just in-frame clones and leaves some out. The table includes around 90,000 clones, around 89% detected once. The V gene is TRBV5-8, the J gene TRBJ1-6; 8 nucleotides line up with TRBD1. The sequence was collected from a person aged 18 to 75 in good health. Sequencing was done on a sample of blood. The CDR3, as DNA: TGTGCCAGCAGCCAAGAAGGGACAGGAAATTCACCCCTCCACTTT. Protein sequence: CASSQEGTGNSPLHF. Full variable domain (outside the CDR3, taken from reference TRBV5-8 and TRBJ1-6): EAGVTQSPTHLIKTRGQQATLRCSPISGHTSVYWYQQALGLGLQFLLWYDEGEERNRGNFPPRFSGRQFPNYSSELNVNALELEDSALYLCASSQEGTGNSPLHFGNGTRLTVT.